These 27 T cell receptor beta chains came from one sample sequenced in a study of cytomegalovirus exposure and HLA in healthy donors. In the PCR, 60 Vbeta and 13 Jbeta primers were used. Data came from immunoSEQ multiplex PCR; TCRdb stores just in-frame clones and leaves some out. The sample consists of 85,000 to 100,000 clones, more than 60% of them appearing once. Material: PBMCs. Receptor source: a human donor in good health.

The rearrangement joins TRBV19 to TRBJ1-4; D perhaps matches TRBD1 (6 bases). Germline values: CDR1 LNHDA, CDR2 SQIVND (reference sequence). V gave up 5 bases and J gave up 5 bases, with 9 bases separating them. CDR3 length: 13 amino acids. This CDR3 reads CASSQQGNEKLFF. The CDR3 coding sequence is TGTGCCAGTAGTCAACAGGGAAATGAAAAACTGTTTTTT.

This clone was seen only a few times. The CDR3 nucleotides are TGTGCCAGCAGTGAGGGACAGGGGAACACTGAAGCTTTCTTT. Protein sequence: CASSEGQGNTEAFF. The rearrangement uses TRBV6-1 and TRBJ1-1, with 9 bases that match TRBD1. V lost 3 bases and J lost 1; bases outside the gene matches: 0. The CDR3 has 14 residues. Looked up from germline, CDR1 is MNHNS and CDR2 is SASEGT.

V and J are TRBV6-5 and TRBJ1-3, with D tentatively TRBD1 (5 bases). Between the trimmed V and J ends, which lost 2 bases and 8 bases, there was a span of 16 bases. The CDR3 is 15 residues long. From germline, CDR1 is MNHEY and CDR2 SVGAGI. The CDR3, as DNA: TGTGCCAGCAGTTACGCGACAGCCCTTGCTTACACCATATATTTT. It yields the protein CASSYATALAYTIYF.

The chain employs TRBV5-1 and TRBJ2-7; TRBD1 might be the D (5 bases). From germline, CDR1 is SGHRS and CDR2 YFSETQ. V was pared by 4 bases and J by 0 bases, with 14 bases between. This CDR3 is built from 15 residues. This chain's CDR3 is CASSLPGSGSYEQYF. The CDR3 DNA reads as TGCGCCAGCAGCCTCCCAGGGTCGGGCTCCTACGAGCAGTACTTC.

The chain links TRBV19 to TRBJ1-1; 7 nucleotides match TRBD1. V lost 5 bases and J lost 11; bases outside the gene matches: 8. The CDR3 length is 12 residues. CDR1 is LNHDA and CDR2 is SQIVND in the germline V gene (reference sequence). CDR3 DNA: TGTGCCAGTAGTTTCGCAGGGGGTGAGGCTTTCTTT. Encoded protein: CASSFAGGEAFF.

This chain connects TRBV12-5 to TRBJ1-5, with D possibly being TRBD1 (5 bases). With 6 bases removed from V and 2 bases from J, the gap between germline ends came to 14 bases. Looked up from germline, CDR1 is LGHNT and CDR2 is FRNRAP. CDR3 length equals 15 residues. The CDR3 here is CASGLERGGNQPQHF. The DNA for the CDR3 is TGTGCTAGTGGCCTCGAAAGGGGCGGCAATCAGCCCCAGCATTTT. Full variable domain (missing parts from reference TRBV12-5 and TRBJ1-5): DARVTQTPRHKVTEMGQEVTMRCQPILGHNTVFWYRQTMMQGLELLAYFRNRAPLDDSGMPKDRFSAEMPDATLATLKIQPSEPRDSAVYFCASGLERGGNQPQHFGDGTRLSIL.

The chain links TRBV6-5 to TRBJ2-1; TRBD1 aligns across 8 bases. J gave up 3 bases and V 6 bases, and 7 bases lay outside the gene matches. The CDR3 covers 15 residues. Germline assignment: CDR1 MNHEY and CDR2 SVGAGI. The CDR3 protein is CASRSGQGVYNEQFF. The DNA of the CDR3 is TGTGCCAGCAGGTCCGGACAGGGCGTCTACAATGAGCAGTTCTTC.

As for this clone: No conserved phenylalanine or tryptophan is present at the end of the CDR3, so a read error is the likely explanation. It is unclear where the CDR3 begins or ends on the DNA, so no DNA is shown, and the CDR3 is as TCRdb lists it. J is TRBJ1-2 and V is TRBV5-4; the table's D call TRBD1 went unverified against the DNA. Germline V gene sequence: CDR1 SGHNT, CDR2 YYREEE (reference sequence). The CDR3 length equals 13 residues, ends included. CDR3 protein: CASKGQGARFHFS.

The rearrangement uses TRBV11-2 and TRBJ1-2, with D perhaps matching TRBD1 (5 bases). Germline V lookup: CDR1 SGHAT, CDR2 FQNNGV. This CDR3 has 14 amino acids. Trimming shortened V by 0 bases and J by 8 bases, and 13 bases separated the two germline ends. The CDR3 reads CASSLDSGYGGYTF. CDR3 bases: TGTGCCAGCAGCTTAGATTCAGGGTATGGAGGCTACACCTTC.

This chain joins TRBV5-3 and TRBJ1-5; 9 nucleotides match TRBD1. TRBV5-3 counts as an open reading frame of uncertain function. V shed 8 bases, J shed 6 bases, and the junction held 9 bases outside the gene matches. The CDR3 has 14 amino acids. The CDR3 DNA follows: TGTGCCAGGACTACCGGGACAGGGCTTCAGCCCCAGCATTTT. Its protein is CARTTGTGLQPQHF.

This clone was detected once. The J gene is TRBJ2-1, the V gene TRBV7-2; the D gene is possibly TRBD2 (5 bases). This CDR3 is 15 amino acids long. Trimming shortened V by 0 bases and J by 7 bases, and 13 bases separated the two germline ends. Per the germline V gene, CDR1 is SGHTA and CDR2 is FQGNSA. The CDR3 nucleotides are TGTGCCAGCAGCTTAGCGGGAGAGGCCTCGAATGAGCAGTTCTTC. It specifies CASSLAGEASNEQFF.

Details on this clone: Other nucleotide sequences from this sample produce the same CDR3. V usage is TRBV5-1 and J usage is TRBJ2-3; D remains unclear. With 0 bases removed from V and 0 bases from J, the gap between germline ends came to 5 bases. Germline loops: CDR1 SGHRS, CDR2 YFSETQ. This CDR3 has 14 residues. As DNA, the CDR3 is TGCGCCAGCAGCTTGGACTCGAGCACAGATACGCAGTATTTT. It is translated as CASSLDSSTDTQYF.

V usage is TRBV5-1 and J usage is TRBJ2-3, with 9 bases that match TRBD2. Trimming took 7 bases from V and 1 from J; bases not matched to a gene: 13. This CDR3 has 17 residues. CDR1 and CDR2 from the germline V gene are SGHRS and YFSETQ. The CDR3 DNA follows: TGCGCCAGCGTCGCGGGAGGGCCCGTCACACGCACAGATACGCAGTATTTT. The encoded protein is CASVAGGPVTRTDTQYF.

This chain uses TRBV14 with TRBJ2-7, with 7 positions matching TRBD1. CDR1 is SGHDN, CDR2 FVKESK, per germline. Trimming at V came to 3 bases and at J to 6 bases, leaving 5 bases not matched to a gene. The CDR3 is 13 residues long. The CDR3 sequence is CASSQIQGSEQYF. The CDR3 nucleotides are TGTGCCAGCAGCCAGATACAGGGGAGCGAGCAGTACTTC.

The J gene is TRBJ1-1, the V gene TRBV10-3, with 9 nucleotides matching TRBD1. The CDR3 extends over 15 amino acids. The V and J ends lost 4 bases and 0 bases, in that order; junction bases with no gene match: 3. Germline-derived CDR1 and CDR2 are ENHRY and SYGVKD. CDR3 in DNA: TGTGCCATCAGTGCGAGGGACAGGGTGAACACTGAAGCTTTCTTT. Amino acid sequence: CAISARDRVNTEAFF.

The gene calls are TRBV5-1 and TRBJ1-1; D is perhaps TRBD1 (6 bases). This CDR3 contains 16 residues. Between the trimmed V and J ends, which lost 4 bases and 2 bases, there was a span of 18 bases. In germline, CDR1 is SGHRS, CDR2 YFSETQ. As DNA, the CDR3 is TGCGCCAGCAGCGGATCAAGGGGACAAACCAACACTGAAGCTTTCTTT. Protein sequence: CASSGSRGQTNTEAFF.

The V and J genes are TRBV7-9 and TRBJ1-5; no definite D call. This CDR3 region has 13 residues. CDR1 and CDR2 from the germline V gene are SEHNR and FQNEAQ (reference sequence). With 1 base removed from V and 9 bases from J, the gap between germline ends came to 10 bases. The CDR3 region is CASSLDVNWPQHF. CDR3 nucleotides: TGTGCCAGCAGCTTAGATGTAAATTGGCCCCAGCATTTT.

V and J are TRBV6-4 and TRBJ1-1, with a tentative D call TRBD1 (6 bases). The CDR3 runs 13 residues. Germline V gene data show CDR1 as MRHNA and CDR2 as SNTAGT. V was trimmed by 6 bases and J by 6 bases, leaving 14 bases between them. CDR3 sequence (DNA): TGTGCCAGCAGACTTTACAGGGACGCTGAAGCTTTCTTT. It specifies CASRLYRDAEAFF.

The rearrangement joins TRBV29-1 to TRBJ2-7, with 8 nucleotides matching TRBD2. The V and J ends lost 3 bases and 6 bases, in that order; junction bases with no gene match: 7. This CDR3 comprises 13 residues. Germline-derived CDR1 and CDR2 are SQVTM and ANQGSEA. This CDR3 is CSVELSGISEQYF. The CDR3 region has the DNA TGCAGCGTTGAGCTTAGCGGGATCTCCGAGCAGTACTTC.

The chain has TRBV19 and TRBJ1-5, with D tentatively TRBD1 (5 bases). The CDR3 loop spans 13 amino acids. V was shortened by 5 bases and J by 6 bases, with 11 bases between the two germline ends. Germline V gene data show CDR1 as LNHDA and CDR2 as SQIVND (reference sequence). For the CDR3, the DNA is TGTGCCAGTAGTGTAAGGGGTGCTCAGCCCCAGCATTTT. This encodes CASSVRGAQPQHF. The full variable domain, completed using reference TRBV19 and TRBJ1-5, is DGGITQSPKYLFRKEGQNVTLSCEQNLNHDAMYWYRQDPGQGLRLIYYSQIVNDFQKGDIAEGYSVSREKKESFPLTVTSAQKNPTAFYLCASSVRGAQPQHFGDGTRLSIL.

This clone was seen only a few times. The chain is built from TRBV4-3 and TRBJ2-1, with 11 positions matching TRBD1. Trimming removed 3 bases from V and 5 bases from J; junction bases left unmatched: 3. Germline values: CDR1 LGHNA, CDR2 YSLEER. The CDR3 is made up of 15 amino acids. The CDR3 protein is CASSHGTGGNNEQFF. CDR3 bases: TGCGCCAGCAGCCACGGGACAGGGGGAAACAATGAGCAGTTCTTC.

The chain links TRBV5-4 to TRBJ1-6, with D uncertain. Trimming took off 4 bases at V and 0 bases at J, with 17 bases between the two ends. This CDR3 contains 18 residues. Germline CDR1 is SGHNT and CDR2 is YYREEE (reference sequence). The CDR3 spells CASSLTTLMSSYNSPLHF. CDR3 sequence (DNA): TGTGCCAGCAGCCTAACGACTCTCATGAGCTCCTATAATTCACCCCTCCACTTT.

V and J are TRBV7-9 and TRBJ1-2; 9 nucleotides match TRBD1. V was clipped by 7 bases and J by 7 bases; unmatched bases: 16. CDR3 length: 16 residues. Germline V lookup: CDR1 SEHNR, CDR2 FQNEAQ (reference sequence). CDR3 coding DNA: TGTGCCAGCAACCCCCCGGGACAGGGTTTCGTACGTGGCTACACCTTC. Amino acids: CASNPPGQGFVRGYTF.

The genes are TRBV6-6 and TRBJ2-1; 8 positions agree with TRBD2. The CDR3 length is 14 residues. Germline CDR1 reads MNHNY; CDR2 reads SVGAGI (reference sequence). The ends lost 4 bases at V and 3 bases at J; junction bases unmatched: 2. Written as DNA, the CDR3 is TGTGCCAGCAGTTCCGGGAGGGGCTACAATGAGCAGTTCTTC. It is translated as CASSSGRGYNEQFF.

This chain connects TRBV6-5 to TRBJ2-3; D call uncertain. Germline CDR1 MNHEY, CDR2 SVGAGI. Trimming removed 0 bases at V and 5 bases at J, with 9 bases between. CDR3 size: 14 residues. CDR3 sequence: CASSYSPGEDTQYF. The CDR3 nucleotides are TGTGCCAGCAGTTACTCCCCAGGTGAAGATACGCAGTATTTT.

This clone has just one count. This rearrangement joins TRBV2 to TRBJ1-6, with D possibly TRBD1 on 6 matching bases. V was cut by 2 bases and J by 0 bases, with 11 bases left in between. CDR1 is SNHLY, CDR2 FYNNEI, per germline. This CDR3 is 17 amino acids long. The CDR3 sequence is CASSETGSSSYNSPLHF. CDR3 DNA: TGTGCCAGCAGTGAAACAGGGAGCAGCTCCTATAATTCACCCCTCCACTTT.

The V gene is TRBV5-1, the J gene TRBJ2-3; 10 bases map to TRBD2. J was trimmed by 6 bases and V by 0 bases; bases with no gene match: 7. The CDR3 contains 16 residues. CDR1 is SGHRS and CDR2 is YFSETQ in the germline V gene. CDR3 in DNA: TGCGCCAGCAGCTTGGAGCCTAGCGGGAGAAGTGATACGCAGTATTTT. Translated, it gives CASSLEPSGRSDTQYF.